This T cell receptor beta chain was recorded in a study of glioma-infiltrating T cells. Amplification of TCR alpha and beta CDR3 regions from RNA used iRepertoire nested multiplex PCR. TCRdb redid the calling of the multiplex PCR reads with MiXCR, one entry per CDR3 protein. The sample yields some 180,000 distinct CDR3 sequences, around 32% seen once. This clonotype occurred many times. The material sequenced was glioma tissue, nonneoplastic brain tissue, or PBMCs (not recorded which). The origin of this receptor is a human donor with low-grade glioma or glioblastoma, undergoing nonglioma brain surgery, or in good health (not recorded which).

In DNA form, the CDR3 reads TGTGCCAGCTCCCCCGGGAGTACGCAGTATTTT. Translation gives CASSPGSTQYF. The chain has TRBV7-9 and TRBJ2-3; D might be TRBD2 (6 bases). CDR1 is SEHNR and CDR2 is FQNEAQ in the germline V gene (reference sequence). V dropped 8 bases and J dropped 8 bases, with 11 bases sitting between them. This CDR3 contains 11 residues.